This T cell receptor beta chain is from a study of post-analysis software for immune sequencing data. Overall study findings and caveats: In patients, TRBV5-6, TRBV5-1 and TRBV20-1 belonged to five or six TRBV segments found more frequently than in controls. When the samples were clustered directly with F measure, those that had been prepared in the same batch showed strong co-clustering. Those with multiple sclerosis, the patient group, showed significantly lower normalized Chao1 diversity than controls.

The library was made from cDNA and included unique molecular identifiers. T cells numbering roughly 1 to 10 million yielded cDNA molecules that totaled about 500,000. One entry per CDR3 protein, called by TCRdb with MiXCR from the PCR reads. The data show roughly 200,000 distinct CDR3 sequences, over 25% seen once. This clonotype was counted only a few times. Its antigen is still unknown. A read error may account for a junction end that differs from germline. The CDR3 runs to 12 residues. The germline V gene encodes CDR1 SQVTM and CDR2 ANQGSEA. Sequenced: blood. The source of this sequence is a girl aged 2 to 17 with multiple sclerosis. The chain joins TRBV29-1 to TRBJ2-3, with D unresolved. CDR3 region: CSGATVSDMQYF. The DNA for the CDR3 is TGCAGCGGAGCAACGGTATCAGATATGCAGTATTTT.